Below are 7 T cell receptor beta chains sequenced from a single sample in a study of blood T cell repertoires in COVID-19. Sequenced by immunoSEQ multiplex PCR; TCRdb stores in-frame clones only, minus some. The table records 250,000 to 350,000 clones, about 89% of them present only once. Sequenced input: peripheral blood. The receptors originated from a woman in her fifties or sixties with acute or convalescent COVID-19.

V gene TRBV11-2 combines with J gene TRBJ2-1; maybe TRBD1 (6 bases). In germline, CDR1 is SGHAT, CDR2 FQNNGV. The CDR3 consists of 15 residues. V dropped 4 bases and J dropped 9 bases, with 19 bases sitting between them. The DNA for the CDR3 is TGTGCCAGCAGCTCCCGGGAAGGGACCAGGGGTGAGCAGTTCTTC. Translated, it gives CASSSREGTRGEQFF.

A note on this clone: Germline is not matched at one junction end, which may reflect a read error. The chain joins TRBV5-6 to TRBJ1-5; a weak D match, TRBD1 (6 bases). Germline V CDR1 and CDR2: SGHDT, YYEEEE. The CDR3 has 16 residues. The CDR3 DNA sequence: TGTGCCAGCAGATTGGGGGGGACACTAGGCAATCAGCCCCAGCATTTT. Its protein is CASRLGGTLGNQPQHF.

Here the CDR3 DNA reads TGTGCCAGCAGTTTGCTAGCGGCCTCCTACGAGCAGTACTTC. The encoded protein is CASSLLAASYEQYF. The chain recombines TRBV28 with TRBJ2-7; 7 bases agree with TRBD2. Germline V gives CDR1 MDHEN, CDR2 SYDVKM. CDR3 length equals 14 residues. V dropped 3 bases and J dropped 0; count of bases not matched to a gene: 2.

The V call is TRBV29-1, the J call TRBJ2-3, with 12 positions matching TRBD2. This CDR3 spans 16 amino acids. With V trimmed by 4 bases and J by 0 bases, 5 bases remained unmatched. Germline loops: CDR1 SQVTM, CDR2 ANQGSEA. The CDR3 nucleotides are TGCAGCGTTGCACTAGCGGGGGGTCTTAGCACAGATACGCAGTATTTT. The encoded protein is CSVALAGGLSTDTQYF.

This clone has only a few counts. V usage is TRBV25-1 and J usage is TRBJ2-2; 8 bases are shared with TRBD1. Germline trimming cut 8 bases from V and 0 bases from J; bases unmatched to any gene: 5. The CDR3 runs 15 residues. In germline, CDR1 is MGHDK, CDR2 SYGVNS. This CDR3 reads CASSRQGTNTGELFF. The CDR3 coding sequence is TGTGCCAGCTCCCGACAGGGGACGAACACCGGGGAGCTGTTTTTT. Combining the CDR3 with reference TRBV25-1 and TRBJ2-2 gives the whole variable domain EADIYQTPRYLVIGTGKKITLECSQTMGHDKMYWYQQDPGMELHLIHYSYGVNSTEKGDLSSESTVSRIRTEHFPLTLESARPSHTSQYLCASSRQGTNTGELFFGEGSRLTVL.

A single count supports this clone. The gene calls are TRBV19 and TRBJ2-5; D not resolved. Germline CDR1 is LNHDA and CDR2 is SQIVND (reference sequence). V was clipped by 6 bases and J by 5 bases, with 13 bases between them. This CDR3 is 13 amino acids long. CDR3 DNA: TGTGCCAGTAGACCGCTCGCCGCGGAGACCCAGTACTTC. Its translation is CASRPLAAETQYF.

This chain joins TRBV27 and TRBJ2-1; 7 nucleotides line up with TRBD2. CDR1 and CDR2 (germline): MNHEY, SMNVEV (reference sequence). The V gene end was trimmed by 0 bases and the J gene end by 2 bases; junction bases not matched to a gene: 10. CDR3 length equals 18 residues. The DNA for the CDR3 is TGTGCCAGCAGTTTATCCTGGAGCGGGGCATCCACCTACAATGAGCAGTTCTTC. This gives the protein CASSLSWSGASTYNEQFF.